This T cell receptor beta chain was observed in a study of PD-1 blockade in classical Hodgkin lymphoma. General study points: The origin of the repertoire differences remains undefined, with disease activity or prior therapy as possible causes. Newly diagnosed patients were reported to start with lower TCR diversity than healthy donors.

TCRdb's copy holds only in-frame clones and misses some; the assay was immunoSEQ multiplex PCR. The sample has about 22,000 clones, about 89% seen once; the top ten hold 0.45% to 0.65%. Indicated time point: newly diagnosed, previously untreated cHL patient sample. From thawed PBMCs, CD4+ T cells were purified using magnetic negative selection. To note about this clone: Its antigen is undetermined.

The TCR was taken from a human donor with classical Hodgkin lymphoma. Sequencing input: CD4+ T cells from blood.

The chain's CDR3 is CASSRGTGSTDTQYF. The CDR3 DNA reads as TGTGCCAGCAGCCGAGGGACAGGGAGCACAGATACGCAGTATTTT. The chain uses TRBV5-5 and TRBJ2-3, with TRBD1 identical over 9 bases. Germline V gives CDR1 SGHKS, CDR2 YYEKEE (reference sequence). The CDR3 runs 15 residues. The V gene end was trimmed by 4 bases and the J gene end by 0 bases; junction bases not matched to a gene: 3.